This T cell receptor (beta chain) came from a study of shared T cell receptors in the human thymus (dated by TCRdb to about 2021). A note on the overall study: The study investigated the way shared, self-reactive T-cell receptor alpha chains are produced in the human thymus.

The CDR3 has 14 amino acids, counting the end cysteine and phenylalanine. The kept DNA is CDR3 alone, 42 bases in frame from the first base. The germline V gene (reference sequence) specifies SEHNR as CDR1 and FQNEAQ as CDR2. The V end loses 11 bases and the J end loses 5 bases, and a stretch of 18 bases separates them. The protocol used for the library was the immunoSEQ multiplex PCR assay. What TCRdb holds here is the immuneACCESS table cut down to in-frame rearrangements. Part of the clones is not present; checked against another copy, under half of the missing clones reflect an unresolved V gene, and the others are unexplained. For this sample there are more than 550,000 clones; 70% to 90% appear just once. The ten largest clones represent around 0.01% of the sample. In the case of this clone: Its target antigen remains unknown. No base-level quality is on record; no much larger clone is a single base apart.

The data were also submitted as part of a second study, on human thymus T cells. The second study's authors report: Immunologically healthy infants undergoing open corrective cardiac surgery for congenital heart defects in Finland were used as donors. Thymus tissue was collected as surgical resects that were removed during corrective cardiac surgery. Biased V and J gene segment usage appeared to be present in both thymic and peripheral blood repertoires. The related research reported highly overlapping thymic TCR repertoires among unrelated individuals. The study characterized TCR alpha and beta repertoires from about 8 infant thymus samples and a few related peripheral blood samples. The cohort included over five male and a couple of female infants, with donor ages spanning 7 to 244 days. Thymocytes were freed from the tissue by mechanical means and kept at -70 degrees C as pellets of roughly 9-30 million cells. A QIAsymphony instrument was used to extract genomic DNA from frozen cell pellets. The immunoSEQ multiplex PCR assay was used to amplify the TCRB and TCRAD loci from a standardized amount of quality-controlled genomic DNA. The amplicons spanned the V(D)J region and were long enough to cover the CDR3 and allow V and J genes to be identified. Amplicon sequencing was performed on an Illumina platform through the commercial immunoSEQ service. Corrections for primer bias and sequencing errors followed previously described methods, while TCRAD and TCRB definitions were based on the IMGT database. The repertoires were analysed using immunoSEQ Analyzer 3.0 and VDJTools for basic statistics, V/J segment usage, diversity estimates, rarefaction and pairwise overlap. Diversity was estimated using the Chao1, ChaoE, Efron-Thisted, Shannon and inverse Simpson indices, and was also estimated on datasets down-sampled to the size of the smallest sample. Repertoire overlap was determined by strict matching of CDR3 nucleotide sequence, V gene and J gene, and Jaccard-based multidimensional scaling clustering was applied. On average, thymus samples yielded 650,000 to 1,000,000 unique TCRB clonotypes, whereas blood samples yielded about 80,000.

The sequence was obtained from a girl under three years old with a congenital heart defect. Donor details come from another sample of the same person, matched by shared clones. The sequence links TRBV7-9 to TRBJ2-2; the D region possibly corresponds to TRBD2 (5 bases align). The sequenced sample was thymocytes. This receptor carries the CDR3 CAVHGVVETGELFF. The sequenced DNA is TGTGCCGTCCACGGGGTAGTGGAAACCGGGGAGCTGTTTTTT.